Shown below are 3 T cell receptor beta chains from a single sample sequenced in a study of blood T cell repertoires in COVID-19. TCRdb keeps only in-frame clones here, not all; method: immunoSEQ multiplex PCR. The data contain about 220,000 clones, 82% of them seen just once; the ten biggest clones take up 3% to 4%. Source material: PBMCs or T cells enriched from blood (not recorded which). All receptors derive from a woman aged 55-69 years who had recovered from COVID-19.

This chain joins TRBV4-3 and TRBJ2-3; no clear D. The V gene's germline CDR1 is LGHNA and CDR2 YSLEER. This CDR3 is 15 amino acids long. Deletions cut 0 bases from V and 2 bases from J, with 9 bases between. CDR3 DNA: TGCGCCAGCAGCCAAGAGTCGCAGTACACAGATACGCAGTATTTT. Protein sequence: CASSQESQYTDTQYF.

The rearrangement joins TRBV25-1 to TRBJ2-5; TRBD2 agrees at 7 bases. This CDR3 comprises 15 residues. V dropped 4 bases and J dropped 5; count of bases not matched to a gene: 10. CDR1 and CDR2 (germline): MGHDK, SYGVNS. CDR3 nucleotide sequence: TGTGCCAGCAGTGTTCGAGGGAGGGGATCGGAGACCCAGTACTTC. It translates to CASSVRGRGSETQYF.

The DNA for the CDR3 is TGCGCCAGCAGCATAGGACAGGGGGCTTGGGAGCAGTACTTC. Its protein product is CASSIGQGAWEQYF. The V call is TRBV5-1, the J call TRBJ2-7, with 11 positions matching TRBD1. With V trimmed by 4 bases and J by 7 bases, 7 bases remained unmatched. Germline CDR1 is SGHRS and CDR2 is YFSETQ. The CDR3 has 14 amino acids.